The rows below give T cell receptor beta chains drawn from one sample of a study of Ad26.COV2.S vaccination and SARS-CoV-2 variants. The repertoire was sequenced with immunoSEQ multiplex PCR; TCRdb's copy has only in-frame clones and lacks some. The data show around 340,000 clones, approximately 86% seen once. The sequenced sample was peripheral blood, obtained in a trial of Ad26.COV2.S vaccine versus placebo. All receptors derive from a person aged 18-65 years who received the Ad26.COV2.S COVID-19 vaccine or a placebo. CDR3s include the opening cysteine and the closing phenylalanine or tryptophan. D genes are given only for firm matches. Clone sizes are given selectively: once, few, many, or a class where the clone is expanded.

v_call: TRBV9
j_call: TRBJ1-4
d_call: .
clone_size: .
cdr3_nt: TGTGCCAGCAGCGTAGGGTTAGGGCCGGATGAAAAACTGTTTTTT
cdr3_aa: CASSVGLGPDEKLFF

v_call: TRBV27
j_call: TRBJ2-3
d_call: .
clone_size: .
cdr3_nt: TGTGCCAGCGGACAGAGACCTAGCACAGATACGCAGTATTTT
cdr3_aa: CASGQRPSTDTQYF

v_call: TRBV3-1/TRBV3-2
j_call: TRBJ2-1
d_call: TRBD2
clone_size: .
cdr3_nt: TGTGCCAGCAGCCAAGATTGGGTACGAGCGGGAGGGCGGGGGCAGGAGCAGTTCTTC
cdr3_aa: CASSQDWVRAGGRGQEQFF

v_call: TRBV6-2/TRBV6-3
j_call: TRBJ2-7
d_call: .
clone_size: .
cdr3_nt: TGTGCCAGCAGTTTCGGACCATCCTACGAGCAGTACTTC
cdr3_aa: CASSFGPSYEQYF

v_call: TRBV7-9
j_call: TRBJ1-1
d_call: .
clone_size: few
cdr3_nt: TGTGCCAGCAGCCTATCCCTCCAGGGTCCTGAAGCTTTCTTT
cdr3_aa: CASSLSLQGPEAFF

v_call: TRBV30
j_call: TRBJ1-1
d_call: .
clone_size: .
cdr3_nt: TGTGCCTGGAGCGGACAGCAGAACACTGAAGCTTTCTTT
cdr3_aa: CAWSGQQNTEAFF

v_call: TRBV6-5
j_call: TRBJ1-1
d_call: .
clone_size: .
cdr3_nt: TGTGCCAGCAGTTACAGCTTCCAGGGACGAACTGAAGCTTTCTTT
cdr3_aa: CASSYSFQGRTEAFF

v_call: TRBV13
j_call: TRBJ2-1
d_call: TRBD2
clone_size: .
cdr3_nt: TGTGCCAGCAGCCGGGGGGACGGCCCGGAGTTCTTC
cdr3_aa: CASSRGDGPEFF

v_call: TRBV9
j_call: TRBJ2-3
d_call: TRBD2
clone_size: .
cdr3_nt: TGTGCCAGCAGCGTTGGGACTAGCGGGGGGTTTAGAGATACGCAGTATTTT
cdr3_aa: CASSVGTSGGFRDTQYF

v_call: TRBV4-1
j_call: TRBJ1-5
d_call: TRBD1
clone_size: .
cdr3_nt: TGCGCCAGCAGCCAAGCGCACAGGGGGCTTCAGCCCCAGCATTTT
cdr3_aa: CASSQAHRGLQPQHF

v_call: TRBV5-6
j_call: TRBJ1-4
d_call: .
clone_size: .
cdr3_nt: TGTGCCAGCAGCCCTACTCTCTCCGGGAATGAAAAACTGTTTTTT
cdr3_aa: CASSPTLSGNEKLFF

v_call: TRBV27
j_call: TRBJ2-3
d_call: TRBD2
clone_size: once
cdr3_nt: TGTGCCAGCAGCCCCGCGGGAGTTCTCGGAGATACGCAGTATTTT
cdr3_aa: CASSPAGVLGDTQYF

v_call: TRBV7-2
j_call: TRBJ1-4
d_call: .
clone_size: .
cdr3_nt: TGTGCCAGCAGCTTAGTCGGTCACGGGGGGGATGAAAAACTGTTTTTT
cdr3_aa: CASSLVGHGGDEKLFF

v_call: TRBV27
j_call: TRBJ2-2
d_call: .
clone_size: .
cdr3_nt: TGTGCCAGCAGTTACGGGGGGCCGAGGCACCCCGGGGAGCTGTTTTTT
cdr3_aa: CASSYGGPRHPGELFF

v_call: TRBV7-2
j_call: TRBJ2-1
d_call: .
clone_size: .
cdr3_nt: TGTGCCAGCAGCCGTCCCCCCCTCGGAGTTGAGCAGTTCTTC
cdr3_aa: CASSRPPLGVEQFF

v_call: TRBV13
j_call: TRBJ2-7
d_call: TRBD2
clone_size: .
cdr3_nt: TGTGCCAGCAGCTTAAGGACTAGCGGATACTACGAGCAGTACTTC
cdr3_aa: CASSLRTSGYYEQYF

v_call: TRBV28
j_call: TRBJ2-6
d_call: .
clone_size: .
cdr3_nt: TGTGCCAGCAACTCTGGGGCCAACGTCCTGACTTTC
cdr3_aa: CASNSGANVLTF

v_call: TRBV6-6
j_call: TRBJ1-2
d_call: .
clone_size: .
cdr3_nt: TGTGCCAGCAGTTCGGGGTCTGGCTATGGCTACACCTTC
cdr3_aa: CASSSGSGYGYTF

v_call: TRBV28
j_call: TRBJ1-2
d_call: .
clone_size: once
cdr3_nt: TGTGCCGGCAGTCCGCCGGAGAGGTATGGCTACACCTTC
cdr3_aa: CAGSPPERYGYTF

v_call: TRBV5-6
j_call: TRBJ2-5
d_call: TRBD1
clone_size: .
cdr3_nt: TGTGCCAGCAGCGCTGATACAGGGGGCACAGAGACCCAGTACTTC
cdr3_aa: CASSADTGGTETQYF

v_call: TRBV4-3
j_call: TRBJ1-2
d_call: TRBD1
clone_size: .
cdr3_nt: TGCGCCAGCAGCCAAGATAGGGGTAGGACAGGGGAAGGCTACACCTTC
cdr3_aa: CASSQDRGRTGEGYTF

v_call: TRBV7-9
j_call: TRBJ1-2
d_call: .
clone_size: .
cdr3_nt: TGTGCCAGTGTGTCAGGGTCGACCTATGGCTACACCTTC
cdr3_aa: CASVSGSTYGYTF

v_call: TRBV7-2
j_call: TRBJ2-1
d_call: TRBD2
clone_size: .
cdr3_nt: TGTGCCAGCAGCTTAGATAGGACTAGCTACAATGAGCAGTTCTTC
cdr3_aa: CASSLDRTSYNEQFF

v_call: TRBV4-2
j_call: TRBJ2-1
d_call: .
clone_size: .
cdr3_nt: TGTGCCAGCAGCCAAGACCAGGCGAGTTCCTACAATGAGCAGTTCTTC
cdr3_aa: CASSQDQASSYNEQFF

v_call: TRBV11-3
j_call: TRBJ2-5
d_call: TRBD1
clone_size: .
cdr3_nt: TGTGCCAGCAGCCCACAGGGGGCTCAAGAGACCCAGTACTTC
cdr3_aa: CASSPQGAQETQYF

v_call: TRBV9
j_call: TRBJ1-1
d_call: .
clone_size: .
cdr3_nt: TGTGCCAGCAGCGTAGTTTCAGCCATGAACACTGAAGCTTTCTTT
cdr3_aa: CASSVVSAMNTEAFF

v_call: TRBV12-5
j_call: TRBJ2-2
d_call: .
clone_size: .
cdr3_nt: TGTGCTAGTGGTTTGGCCTCCCTAGGGACCGGGGAGCTGTTTTTT
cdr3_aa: CASGLASLGTGELFF

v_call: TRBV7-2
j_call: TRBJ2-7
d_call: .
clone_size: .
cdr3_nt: TGTGCCAGCAGCTTACAGGACGCCTACGAGCAGTACTTC
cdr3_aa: CASSLQDAYEQYF

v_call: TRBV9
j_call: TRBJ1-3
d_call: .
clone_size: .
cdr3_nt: TGTGCCAGCAGCCGTGACATGGTCGGGGGAAACACCATATATTTT
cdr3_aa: CASSRDMVGGNTIYF

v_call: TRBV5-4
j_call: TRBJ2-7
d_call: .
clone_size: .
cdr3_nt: TGTGCCAGCAGCTCCCCCGGCCCCTACGAGCAGTACTTC
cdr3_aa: CASSSPGPYEQYF

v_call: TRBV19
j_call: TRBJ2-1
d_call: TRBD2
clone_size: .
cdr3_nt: TGTGCCAGTAGTCCTCGGCCTGGGGAGCGGGGGCCTCACAATGAGCAGTTCTTC
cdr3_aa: CASSPRPGERGPHNEQFF

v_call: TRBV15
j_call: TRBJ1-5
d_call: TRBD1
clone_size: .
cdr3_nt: TGTGCCACCAGCAGAGGAGGGGGGACAGGACTAAATCAGCCCCAGCATTTT
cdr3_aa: CATSRGGGTGLNQPQHF

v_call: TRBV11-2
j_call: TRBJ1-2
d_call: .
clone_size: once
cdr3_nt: TGTGCCAGCAGCACGGGGCGTCGAAGGGGCTACACCTTC
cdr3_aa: CASSTGRRRGYTF

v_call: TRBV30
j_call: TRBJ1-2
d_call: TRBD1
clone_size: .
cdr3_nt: TGTGCCTGGAGCCACAGGGGGGCTGGCGGCTACACCTTC
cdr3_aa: CAWSHRGAGGYTF

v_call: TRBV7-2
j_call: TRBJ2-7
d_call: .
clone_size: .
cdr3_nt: TGTGCCAGCAGCTTAGGGGCAGCGTCCTACGAGCAGTACTTC
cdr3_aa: CASSLGAASYEQYF

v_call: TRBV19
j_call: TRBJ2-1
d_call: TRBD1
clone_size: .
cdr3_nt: TGTGCCAGTAGTAGCCAGGGACAGTTCAACTGGGGGGAGCAGTTCTTC
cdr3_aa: CASSSQGQFNWGEQFF

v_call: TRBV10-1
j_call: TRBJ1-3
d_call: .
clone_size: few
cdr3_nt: TGCGCCAGCAGTGAGGACCCGGGCTCTGGAAACACCATATATTTT
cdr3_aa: CASSEDPGSGNTIYF

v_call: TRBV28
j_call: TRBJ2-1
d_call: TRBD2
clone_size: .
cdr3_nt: TGTGCCAGCCGTAGCGGGGGGGCGTACAATGAGCAGTTCTTC
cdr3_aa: CASRSGGAYNEQFF

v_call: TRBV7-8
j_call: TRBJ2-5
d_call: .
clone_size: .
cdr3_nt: TGTGCCAGCAGCTTAGCAACGGGGGTCCAAGAGACCCAGTACTTC
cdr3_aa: CASSLATGVQETQYF

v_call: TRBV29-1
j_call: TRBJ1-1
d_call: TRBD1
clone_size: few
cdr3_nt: TGCAGCGCAAGGACAGGGACAATGAACACTGAAGCTTTCTTT
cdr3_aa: CSARTGTMNTEAFF

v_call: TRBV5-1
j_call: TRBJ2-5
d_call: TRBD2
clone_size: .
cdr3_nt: TGCGCCAGCAGCTTGGATGCTAGCGGGAGTCAAGAGACCCAGTACTTC
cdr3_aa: CASSLDASGSQETQYF

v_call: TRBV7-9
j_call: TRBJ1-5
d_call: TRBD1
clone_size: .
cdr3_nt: TGTGCCAGCAGCGATTATTCGGACAGGGGGGGACAGCCCCAGCATTTT
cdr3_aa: CASSDYSDRGGQPQHF

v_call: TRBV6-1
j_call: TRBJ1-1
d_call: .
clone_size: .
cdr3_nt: TGTGCCAGCAGTGGGTTTCACGGGCTAAGTGGTGGGATGACTGAAGCTTTCTTT
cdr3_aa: CASSGFHGLSGGMTEAFF

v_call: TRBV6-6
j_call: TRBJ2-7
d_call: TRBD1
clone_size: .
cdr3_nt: TGTGCCAGCAGTTACGAGGGACAGGGGGCGCTGGAGCAGTACTTC
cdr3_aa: CASSYEGQGALEQYF

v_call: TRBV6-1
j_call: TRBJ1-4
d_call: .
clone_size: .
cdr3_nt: TGTGCCAGCAGTGAAACTTCAATTCCGGGTCTATTTTTT
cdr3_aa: CASSETSIPGLFF

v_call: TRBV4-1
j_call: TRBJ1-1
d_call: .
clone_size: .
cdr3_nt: TGCGCCAGCAGCCACCTCCTTCAGGGAAATGAAGCTTTCTTT
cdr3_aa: CASSHLLQGNEAFF

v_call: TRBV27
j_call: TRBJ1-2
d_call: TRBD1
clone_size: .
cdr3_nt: TGTGCCAGCAGCGAAAGGGGGCTAGGCTACACCTTC
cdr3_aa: CASSERGLGYTF

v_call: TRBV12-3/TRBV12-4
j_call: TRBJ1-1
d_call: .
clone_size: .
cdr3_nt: TGTGCCAGCAGTTTAAGCCAGGCAGAAGCTTTCTTT
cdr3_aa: CASSLSQAEAFF

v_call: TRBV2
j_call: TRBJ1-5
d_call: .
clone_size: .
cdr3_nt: TGTGCCAGCAGTAAACCTGGAGGCGATGGCAATCAGCCCCAGCATTTT
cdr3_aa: CASSKPGGDGNQPQHF

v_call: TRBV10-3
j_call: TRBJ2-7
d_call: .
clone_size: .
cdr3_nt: TGTGCCATCAGTGAGGTGGTGGACGAGCAGTACTTC
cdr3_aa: CAISEVVDEQYF

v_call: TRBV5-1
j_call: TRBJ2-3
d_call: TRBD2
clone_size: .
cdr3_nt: TGCGCCAGCAGCCCGGGACTAGCGGGGGGGCTAATAGATACGCAGTATTTT
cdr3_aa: CASSPGLAGGLIDTQYF

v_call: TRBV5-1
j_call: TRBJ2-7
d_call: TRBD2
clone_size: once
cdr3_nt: TGCGCCAGCAGCTTGGGAGCTAGCGGGGGGGCCTCCTACGAGCAGTACTTC
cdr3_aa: CASSLGASGGASYEQYF

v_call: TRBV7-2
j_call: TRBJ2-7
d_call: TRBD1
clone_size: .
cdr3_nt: TGTGCCAGCAGCACCCGACAGGGGGCTTACGAGCAGTACTTC
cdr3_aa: CASSTRQGAYEQYF

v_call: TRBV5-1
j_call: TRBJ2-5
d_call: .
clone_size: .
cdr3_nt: TGCGCCAGCAGTCTTGAGGGGCAGGGGCTCGTGGAGACCCAGTACTTC
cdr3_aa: CASSLEGQGLVETQYF